The 9 T cell receptor beta chains below were found in one sample sequenced in a study of a mutant IDH1 vaccine in newly diagnosed glioma. Which antigens these TCRs recognize remains unknown. Assay used: immunoSEQ multiplex PCR; TCRdb lists only in-frame clones, some missing. There are 84,000 or so clones in the sample; 81% occur only once, and 4% to 5.5% lies in the top ten. Time point indicated: week 47, end of study. The content of each vaccine dose was 300 ug of mutant IDH1 20-mer peptide, and topical imiquimod accompanied it. Sequenced here: PBMCs, sampled from a glioma patient whose treatment included an IDH1 peptide vaccine. All receptors derive from a man in his forties with glioma.

CDR3 residues: CASSFPETGEAQYF. DNA of the CDR3: TGTGCCAGCAGCTTTCCTGAGACAGGGGAGGCCCAGTACTTC. This chain joins TRBV7-9 and TRBJ2-5, with 8 nucleotides matching TRBD1. Losses at the gene ends were 3 bases for V and 9 bases for J; bases not matched to a gene: 9. From germline, CDR1 is SEHNR and CDR2 FQNEAQ (reference sequence). CDR3 size: 14 residues.

This CDR3 is CSVRGDSAYTF. The DNA of the CDR3 is TGCAGCGTACGGGGGGACAGCGCCTACACCTTC. The genes are TRBV29-1 and TRBJ1-2; 7 bases are shared with TRBD1. J was trimmed by 10 bases and V by 6 bases; bases with no gene match: 8. CDR1 and CDR2 from the germline V gene are SQVTM and ANQGSEA. The CDR3 runs to 11 residues. Full variable domain (outside the CDR3, taken from reference TRBV29-1 and TRBJ1-2): SAVISQKPSRDICQRGTSLTIQCQVDSQVTMMFWYRQQPGQSLTLIATANQGSEATYESGFVIDKFPISRPNLTFSTLTVSNMSPEDSSIYLCSVRGDSAYTFGSGTRLTVV.

This chain uses TRBV27 with TRBJ1-1; D not certain. The germline V and J ends were trimmed by 0 bases and 0 bases, with 11 bases remaining between them. Germline V gene sequence: CDR1 MNHEY, CDR2 SMNVEV (reference sequence). The CDR3 is made up of 16 amino acids. CDR3 amino acids: CASSLSFRFLNTEAFF. The DNA of the CDR3 is TGTGCCAGCAGTTTATCCTTCAGGTTTCTGAACACTGAAGCTTTCTTT.

The rearrangement joins TRBV7-6 to TRBJ2-5; D is ambiguous. V was shortened by 1 base and J by 5 bases, with 8 bases between the two germline ends. The germline gives CDR1 SGHVS, CDR2 FNYEAQ. The length of the CDR3 is 13 residues. The CDR3 coding sequence is TGTGCCAGCAGCTTAGTTACCGGGGAGACCCAGTACTTC. This sequence encodes CASSLVTGETQYF.

The V and J genes are TRBV9 and TRBJ2-6; D is ambiguous. The germline CDR1 and CDR2 sequences are SGDLS and YYNGEE. V lost 4 bases, J lost 0 bases, and 11 bases lay in between. The CDR3 is 16 residues long. CDR3 sequence: CASSPRLVSGANVLTF. In DNA, the CDR3 is TGTGCCAGCAGCCCCCGGTTGGTCTCTGGGGCCAACGTCCTGACTTTC.

The chain uses TRBV12-5 and TRBJ2-3; D gene ambiguous. Trimming pared 2 bases from V and 0 bases from J, leaving 6 bases between. Germline CDR1 reads LGHNT; CDR2 reads FRNRAP. The CDR3 has 14 amino acids. CDR3 coding DNA: TGTGCTAGTGGTTTGCCAAGTAGCACAGATACGCAGTATTTT. As protein: CASGLPSSTDTQYF.

The chain combines TRBV7-8 with TRBJ2-5; perhaps TRBD1 as D (5 bases). The CDR3 has 13 amino acids. V lost 5 bases and J 3 bases, leaving 10 bases between the germline ends. CDR1 SGHVS and CDR2 FQNEAQ come from the germline V gene. In nucleotides, the CDR3 is TGTGCCAGCAGCAGAACACAGGAAGAGACCCAGTACTTC. It encodes CASSRTQEETQYF.

The CDR3 nucleotides read TGTGCCAGCAGCCTCGGGGACACTGATGGCTACACCTTC. Its translation: CASSLGDTDGYTF. V gene TRBV7-9 combines with J gene TRBJ1-2; possible D gene TRBD1, 6 bases. Germline CDR1 SEHNR, CDR2 FQNEAQ (reference sequence). The CDR3 is 13 amino acids. V dropped 5 bases and J dropped 6 bases, with 13 bases sitting between them.

The chain uses TRBV4-3 and TRBJ2-4; the match to TRBD2 covers 10 bases. Germline CDR1 and CDR2: LGHNA and YSLEER. V was clipped by 5 bases and J by 8 bases; unmatched bases: 12. This CDR3 has 16 residues. The CDR3 loop is CASSSSGSRGADIQYF. The CDR3 region has the DNA TGCGCCAGCAGCTCTAGCGGGAGTCGAGGGGCGGACATTCAGTACTTC.